The clone carrying this TCR beta chain has at least ten counts. These data are taken from a study of neurological immune-mediated disorders. cDNA was made by 5'RACE with 10-nucleotide random UMIs. MiXCR, applied by TCRdb to the 5' RACE reads, yields one record per CDR3 protein. The table shows around 69,000 distinct CDR3 sequences, with 3.4% occurring only once. Germline V CDR1 and CDR2: SGHRS, YFSETQ. CDR3 size: 15 residues. The junction had 4 bases not matched to a gene; V was cut back by 2 bases and J by 1 base. The specimen was PBMCs. The chain joins TRBV5-1 to TRBJ1-1; 8 bases map to TRBD1. The origin of this receptor is a middle-aged man with multiple sclerosis. The CDR3 sequence: CASSFQTGENTEAFF. As DNA, the CDR3 is TGCGCCAGCAGCTTCCAGACAGGGGAGAACACTGAAGCTTTCTTT.